Each of the 7 T cell receptor beta chains below was sequenced from the same sample in a study of blood T cell repertoires in COVID-19. Clones were read by immunoSEQ multiplex PCR, and TCRdb kept only the in-frame ones, dropping some. The sample has approximately 500,000 clones, 80% to 90% seen once. Sample: peripheral blood. Receptor source: a man between 18 and 29 years old with COVID-19, enrolled during active disease.

This chain joins TRBV10-2 and TRBJ1-2, with D uncertain. V was pared by 8 bases and J by 4 bases, with 20 bases between. This CDR3 is 15 amino acids long. CDR1 is WSHSY, CDR2 SAAADI, per germline. The CDR3 spells CASSAGGRRGYGYTF. The CDR3 DNA is TGCGCCAGCTCCGCCGGAGGCAGGAGAGGCTATGGCTACACCTTC.

CDR3 sequence: CASSLSSGPYNEQFF. Here the CDR3 DNA reads TGTGCCAGCAGCTTATCTAGCGGCCCTTACAATGAGCAGTTCTTC. V is TRBV7-3 and J is TRBJ2-1; 7 nucleotides align to TRBD2. Germline CDR1 is SGHTA and CDR2 is FQGTGA. This CDR3 contains 15 residues. The V segment lost 2 bases and the J segment 4 bases; nucleotides outside the gene matches: 5.

The chain combines TRBV20-1 with TRBJ2-7; 11 nucleotides line up with TRBD2. This CDR3 has 16 amino acids. Trimming took 3 bases from V and 4 from J; bases not matched to a gene: 11. CDR1 DFQATT and CDR2 SNEGSKA come from the germline V gene (reference sequence). The CDR3 sequence: CSASPFIAGGQYEQYF. CDR3 sequence (DNA): TGCAGTGCTAGTCCTTTCATAGCGGGGGGGCAGTACGAGCAGTACTTC.

V and J are TRBV5-4 and TRBJ2-2; the match to TRBD2 covers 9 bases. J lost 6 bases, V lost 0 bases, and 6 bases had no gene match. CDR1 and CDR2 from the germline V gene are SGHNT and YYREEE (reference sequence). This CDR3 is 16 amino acids long. The DNA of the CDR3 is TGTGCCAGCAGCTTGGCCCTGCGGGGGGGCGCCGGGGAGCTGTTTTTT. Encoded protein: CASSLALRGGAGELFF. Variable domain in full (rest from reference TRBV5-4 and TRBJ2-2): ETGVTQSPTHLIKTRGQQVTLRCSSQSGHNTVSWYQQALGQGPQFIFQYYREEENGRGNFPPRFSGLQFPNYSSELNVNALELDDSALYLCASSLALRGGAGELFFGEGSRLTVL.

CDR3 DNA sequence: TGTGCCAGCAGCTCCCGAGGCGGGGTTTACGAGCAGTACTTC. It yields the protein CASSSRGGVYEQYF. The rearrangement uses TRBV7-9 and TRBJ2-7; perhaps TRBD2 as D (6 bases). The CDR3 is 14 residues long. CDR1 is SEHNR and CDR2 is FQNEAQ in the germline V gene (reference sequence). The V end lost 4 bases, the J end lost 4 bases, and 14 bases lay between the germline ends.

This clone was seen only a few times. The CDR3 is CAWSGLAGKRDTQYF. The DNA for the CDR3 is TGTGCCTGGAGTGGGTTAGCGGGAAAAAGGGATACGCAGTATTTT. The V and J genes are TRBV30 and TRBJ2-3; TRBD2 matches 8 bases. V lost 1 base, J lost 6 bases, and 9 bases stayed unmatched. The germline V gene has CDR1 GTSNPN and CDR2 SVGIG (reference sequence). This CDR3 spans 15 amino acids. Drawing the rest from reference TRBV30 and TRBJ2-3, the complete variable domain is SQTIHQWPATLVQPVGSPLSLECTVEGTSNPNLYWYRQAAGRGLQLLFYSVGIGQISSEVPQNLSASRPQDRQFILSSKKLLLSDSGFYLCAWSGLAGKRDTQYFGPGTRLTVL.

The V and J genes are TRBV30 and TRBJ1-1, with a possible D match to TRBD1 (5 bases). CDR1 GTSNPN and CDR2 SVGIG come from the germline V gene (reference sequence). The CDR3 is made up of 11 amino acids. Trimming pared 8 bases from V and 2 bases from J, leaving 9 bases between. The CDR3 here is CAHDRNTEAFF. In nucleotides, the CDR3 is TGTGCCCACGACAGAAACACTGAAGCTTTCTTT.